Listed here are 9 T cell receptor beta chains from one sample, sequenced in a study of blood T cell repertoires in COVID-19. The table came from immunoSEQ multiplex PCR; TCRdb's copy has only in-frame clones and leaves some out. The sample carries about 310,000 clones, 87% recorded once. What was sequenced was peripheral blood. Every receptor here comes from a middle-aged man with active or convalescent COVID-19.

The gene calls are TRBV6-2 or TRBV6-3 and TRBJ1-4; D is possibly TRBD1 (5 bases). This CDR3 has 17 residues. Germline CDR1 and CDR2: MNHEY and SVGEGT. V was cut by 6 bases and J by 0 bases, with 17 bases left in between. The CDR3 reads CASSRWGGITTNEKLFF. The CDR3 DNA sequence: TGTGCCAGCAGCCGCTGGGGGGGAATTACAACTAATGAAAAACTGTTTTTT.

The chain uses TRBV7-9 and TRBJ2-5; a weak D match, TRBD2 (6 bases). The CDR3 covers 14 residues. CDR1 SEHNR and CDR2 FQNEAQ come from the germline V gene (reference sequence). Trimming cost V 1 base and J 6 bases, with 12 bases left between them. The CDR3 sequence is CASSLGGGEQTQYF. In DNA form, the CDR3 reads TGTGCCAGCAGCTTAGGGGGCGGGGAGCAGACCCAGTACTTC.

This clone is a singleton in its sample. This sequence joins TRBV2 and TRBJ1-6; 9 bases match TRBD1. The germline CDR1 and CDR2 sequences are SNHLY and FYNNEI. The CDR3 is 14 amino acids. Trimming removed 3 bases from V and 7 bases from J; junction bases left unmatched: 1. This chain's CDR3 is CASSDGTGNSPLHF. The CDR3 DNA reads TGTGCCAGCAGTGACGGGACAGGGAATTCACCCCTCCACTTT.

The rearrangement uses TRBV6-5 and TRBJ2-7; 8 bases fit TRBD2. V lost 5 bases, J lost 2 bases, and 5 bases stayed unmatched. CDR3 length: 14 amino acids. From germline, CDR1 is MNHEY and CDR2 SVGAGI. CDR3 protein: CASSIGRGAYEQYF. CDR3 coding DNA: TGTGCCAGCAGTATAGGGCGGGGGGCCTACGAGCAGTACTTC.

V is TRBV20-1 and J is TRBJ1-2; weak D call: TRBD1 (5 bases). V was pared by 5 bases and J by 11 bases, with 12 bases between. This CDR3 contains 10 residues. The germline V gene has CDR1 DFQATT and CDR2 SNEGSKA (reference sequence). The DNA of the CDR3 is TGCAGTGCTCCCGGGGGGTTGTACACCTTC. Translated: CSAPGGLYTF.

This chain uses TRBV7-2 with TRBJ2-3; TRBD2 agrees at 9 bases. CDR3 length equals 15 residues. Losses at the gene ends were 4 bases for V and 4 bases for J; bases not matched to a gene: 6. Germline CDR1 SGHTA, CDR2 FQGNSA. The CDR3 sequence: CASSWRLAAADTQYF. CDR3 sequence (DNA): TGTGCCAGCAGCTGGCGACTAGCGGCGGCAGATACGCAGTATTTT.

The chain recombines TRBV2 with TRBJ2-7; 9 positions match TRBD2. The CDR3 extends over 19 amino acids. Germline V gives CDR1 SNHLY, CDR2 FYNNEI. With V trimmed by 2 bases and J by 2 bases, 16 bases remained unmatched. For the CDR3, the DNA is TGTGCCAGCAGTGAACCGCGCGATTTAGCGGGAGCTAACGCCTACGAGCAGTACTTC. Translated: CASSEPRDLAGANAYEQYF.

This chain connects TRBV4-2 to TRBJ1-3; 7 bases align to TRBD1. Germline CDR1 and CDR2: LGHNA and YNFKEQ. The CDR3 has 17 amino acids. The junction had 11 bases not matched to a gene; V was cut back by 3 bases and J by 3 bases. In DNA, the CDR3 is TGTGCCAGCAGCCAGAGGGGTAGAGGGGGCAGTGGAAACACCATATATTTT. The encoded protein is CASSQRGRGGSGNTIYF.

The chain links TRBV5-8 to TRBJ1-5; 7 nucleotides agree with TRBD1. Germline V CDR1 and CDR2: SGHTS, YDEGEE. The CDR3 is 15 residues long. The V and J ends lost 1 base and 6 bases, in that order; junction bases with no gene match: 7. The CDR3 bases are TGTGCCAGCAGCTTGCCGACAGGGCACTTTCAGCCCCAGCATTTT. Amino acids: CASSLPTGHFQPQHF.